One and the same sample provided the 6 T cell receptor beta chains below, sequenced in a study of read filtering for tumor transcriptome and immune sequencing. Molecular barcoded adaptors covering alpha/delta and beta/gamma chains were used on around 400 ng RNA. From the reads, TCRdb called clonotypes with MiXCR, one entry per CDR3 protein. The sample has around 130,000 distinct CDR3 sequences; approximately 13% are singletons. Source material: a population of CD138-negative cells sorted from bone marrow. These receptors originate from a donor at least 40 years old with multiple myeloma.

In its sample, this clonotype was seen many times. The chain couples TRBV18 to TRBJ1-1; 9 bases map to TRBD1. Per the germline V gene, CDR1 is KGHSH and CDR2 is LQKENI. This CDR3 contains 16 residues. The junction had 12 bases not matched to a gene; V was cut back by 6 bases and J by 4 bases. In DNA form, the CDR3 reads TGTGCCAGCTCGCCGGGACAGGGTAGCGGAAGCACTGAAGCTTTCTTT. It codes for CASSPGQGSGSTEAFF.

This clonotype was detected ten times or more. The CDR3 loop is CASSLAGHYTGELFF. As DNA, the CDR3 is TGTGCCAGCAGTTTAGCGGGACATTACACCGGGGAGCTGTTTTTT. V is TRBV12-3 or TRBV12-4 and J is TRBJ2-2; D is perhaps TRBD1 (6 bases). The CDR3 has 15 residues. V was shortened by 0 bases and J by 3 bases, with 8 bases between the two germline ends.

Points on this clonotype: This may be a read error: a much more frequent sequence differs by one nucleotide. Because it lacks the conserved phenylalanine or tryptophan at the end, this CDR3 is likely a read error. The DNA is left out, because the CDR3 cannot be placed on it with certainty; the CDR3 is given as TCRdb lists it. The CDR3 here is CASSDRIYEQYY. The chain couples TRBV3-2 to TRBJ2-7; TRBD1 reflects the table's D call only, with no check against the DNA. TRBV3-2 is noted as a pseudogene. The CDR3 comprises 12 residues, both ends counted.

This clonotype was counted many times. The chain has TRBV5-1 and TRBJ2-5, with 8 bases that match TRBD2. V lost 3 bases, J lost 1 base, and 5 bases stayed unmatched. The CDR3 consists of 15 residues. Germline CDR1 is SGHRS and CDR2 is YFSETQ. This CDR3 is CASSSMAGGQETQYF. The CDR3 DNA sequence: TGCGCCAGCAGCTCTATGGCGGGGGGCCAAGAGACCCAGTACTTC.

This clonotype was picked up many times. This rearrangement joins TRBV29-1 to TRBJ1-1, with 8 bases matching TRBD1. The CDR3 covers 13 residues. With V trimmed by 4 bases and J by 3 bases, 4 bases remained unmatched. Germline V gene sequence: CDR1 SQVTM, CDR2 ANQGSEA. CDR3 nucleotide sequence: TGCAGCGTTGCGCTACAGGGGGACACTGAAGCTTTCTTT. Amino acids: CSVALQGDTEAFF. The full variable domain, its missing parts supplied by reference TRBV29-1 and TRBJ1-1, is SAVISQKPSRDICQRGTSLTIQCQVDSQVTMMFWYRQQPGQSLTLIATANQGSEATYESGFVIDKFPISRPNLTFSTLTVSNMSPEDSSIYLCSVALQGDTEAFFGQGTRLTVV.

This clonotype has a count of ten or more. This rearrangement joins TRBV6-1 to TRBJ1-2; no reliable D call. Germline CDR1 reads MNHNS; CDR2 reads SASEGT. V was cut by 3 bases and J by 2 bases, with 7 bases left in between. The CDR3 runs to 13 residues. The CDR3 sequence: CASSEYINYGYTF. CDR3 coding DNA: TGTGCCAGCAGTGAGTACATCAACTATGGCTACACCTTC.